This TCR beta chain was captured by sequencing in a study of T cell repertoires in cytomegalovirus infection. On the study more broadly: Indicated by public TCR beta signatures were CMV infection and matching HLA type.

Study-wide results and limits: Pooled public TCR beta family frequency picked out CMV carriers with the relevant HLA.

Using its own MiXCR run on the reads, TCRdb lists one record per CDR3 protein. The top ten clones hold roughly 20% of a sample with 200,000 to 250,000 distinct CDR3 sequences, roughly 22% of them seen once. The trim removed 7 bases at V and 3 bases at J, leaving 8 bases unmatched. Germline V gene sequence: CDR1 SEHNR, CDR2 FQNEAQ (reference sequence). There are 14 residues in the CDR3. The table lists this clonotype with a few counts. Its antigen is unidentified. The sequence came from a human donor in good health (CMV status not recorded). Some clones in this sample may be carry-over from other donors' samples. This rearrangement joins TRBV7-9 to TRBJ1-2; 7 nucleotides align to TRBD1. Material: CD8+ T cells from PBMCs. CDR3 bases: TGTGCCAGCATCAGAGAGGGGGCTGACTATGGCTACACCTTC. It specifies CASIREGADYGYTF.